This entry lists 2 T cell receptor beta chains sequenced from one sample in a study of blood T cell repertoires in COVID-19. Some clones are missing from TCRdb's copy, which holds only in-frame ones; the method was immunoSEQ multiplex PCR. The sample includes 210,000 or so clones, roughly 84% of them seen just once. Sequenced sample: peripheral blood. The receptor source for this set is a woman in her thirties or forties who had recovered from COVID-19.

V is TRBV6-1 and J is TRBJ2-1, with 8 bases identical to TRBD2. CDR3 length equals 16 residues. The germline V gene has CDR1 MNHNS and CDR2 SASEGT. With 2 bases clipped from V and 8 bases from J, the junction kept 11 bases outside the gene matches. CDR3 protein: CASSELGGGALDEQFF. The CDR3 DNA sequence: TGTGCCAGCAGTGAACTCGGGGGGGGCGCGTTGGATGAGCAGTTCTTC.

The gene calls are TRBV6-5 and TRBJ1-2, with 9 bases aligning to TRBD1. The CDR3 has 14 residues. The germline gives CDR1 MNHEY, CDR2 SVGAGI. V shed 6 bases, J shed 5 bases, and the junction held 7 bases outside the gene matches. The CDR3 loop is CASSQAGTGYGYTF. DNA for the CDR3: TGTGCCAGCAGCCAAGCCGGGACAGGGTATGGCTACACCTTC.